This is a list of T cell receptor beta chains from one sample in a study of post-analysis software for immune sequencing data. Via MiXCR, TCRdb re-called the PCR reads, giving one row per CDR3 protein. The sample gives about 430,000 distinct CDR3 sequences, approximately 37% of which show up once; 7.6% is in the top ten. Sequencing used blood. Every receptor here comes from a girl aged 2 to 9 with multiple sclerosis. Both conserved end residues are part of each CDR3. A D gene is named only where the DNA matches it firmly. Clone size is given for some rows only: seen once, a few or many times, or a class if the clone is expanded.

d_call | clone_size | j_call | v_call | cdr3_aa | cdr3_nt
TRBD1 | few | TRBJ2-7 | TRBV5-1 | CASSLAEGQSYEQYF | TGCGCCAGCAGCTTGGCCGAGGGACAGTCCTACGAGCAGTACTTC
NA | NA | TRBJ1-5 | TRBV29-1 | CSVAPQGGNQPQHF | TGCAGCGTTGCCCCACAGGGCGGCAATCAGCCCCAGCATTTT
TRBD2 | few | TRBJ2-7 | TRBV29-1 | CSVRSGGAYEQYF | TGCAGCGTGAGAAGCGGGGGTGCCTACGAGCAGTACTTC
NA | NA | TRBJ2-1 | TRBV20-1 | CSAGQLGLNNNEQFF | TGCAGTGCTGGTCAACTTGGACTAAACAACAATGAGCAGTTCTTC
NA | few | TRBJ2-7 | TRBV19 | CASKPRDFSYEQYF | TGTGCCAGTAAGCCCCGGGACTTCTCCTACGAGCAGTACTTC
NA | NA | TRBJ1-5 | TRBV10-3 | CAISDSRAFQPQHF | TGTGCCATCAGTGATTCCAGGGCGTTCCAGCCCCAGCATTTT
TRBD2 | NA | TRBJ2-7 | TRBV11-2 | CASSLAPLAGDHEQYF | TGTGCCAGCAGCTTAGCCCCCTTAGCGGGAGATCACGAGCAGTACTTC
NA | NA | TRBJ2-6 | TRBV11-2 | CASFDRPYSGANVLTF | TGTGCCAGTTTCGACAGGCCGTACTCTGGGGCCAACGTCCTGACTTTC
TRBD2 | many | TRBJ2-3 | TRBV20-1 | CSAPGLADTQYF | TGCAGTGCCCCCGGACTAGCGGATACGCAGTATTTT
NA | few | TRBJ2-1 | TRBV7-2 | CASSLGRAATLGREQFF | TGTGCCAGCAGCTTAGGAAGGGCGGCGACCCTGGGAAGGGAGCAGTTCTTC
TRBD1 | once | TRBJ1-2 | TRBV5-1 | CASSFGTGEGYYGYTF | TGCGCCAGCAGCTTCGGGACAGGGGAAGGATACTATGGCTACACCTTC
NA | once | TRBJ2-2 | TRBV5-1 | CASSLGPRKNTGELFF | TGCGCCAGCAGCTTGGGTCCCCGGAAGAACACCGGGGAGCTGTTTTTT
NA | NA | TRBJ2-1 | TRBV6-2/TRBV6-3 | CASSRAAYNEQFF | TGTGCCAGCAGTCGGGCAGCCTACAATGAGCAGTTCTTC
NA | few | TRBJ1-2 | TRBV6-5 | CASSYSYGTDYGYTF | TGTGCCAGCAGTTACTCGTATGGGACTGACTATGGCTACACCTTC
TRBD1 | once | TRBJ2-7 | TRBV28 | CASTLGQPNYEQYF | TGTGCCAGCACCCTGGGACAGCCAAACTACGAGCAGTACTTC
TRBD1 | few | TRBJ1-2 | TRBV9 | CASSMDRGFGYTF | TGTGCCAGCAGCATGGACAGGGGGTTTGGCTACACCTTC
NA | NA | TRBJ2-7 | TRBV20-1 | CSARAADRSTYEQYF | TGCAGTGCTAGAGCCGCAGACAGGTCAACCTACGAGCAGTACTTC
NA | NA | TRBJ2-7 | TRBV7-9 | CASSLTDARGYEQYF | TGTGCCAGCAGCTTAACAGATGCCAGGGGCTACGAGCAGTACTTC
TRBD1 | NA | TRBJ2-7 | TRBV4-1 | CASSHVGTGLYEQYF | TGCGCCAGCAGCCATGTCGGGACAGGGCTTTACGAGCAGTACTTC
TRBD2 | NA | TRBJ2-5 | TRBV9 | CASSGGLAEVETQYF | TGTGCCAGCAGCGGGGGACTAGCGGAAGTGGAAACCCAGTACTTC
NA | few | TRBJ1-2 | TRBV12-3/TRBV12-4 | CASSLGPGEGYTF | TGTGCCAGCAGTTTGGGTCCCGGAGAGGGCTACACCTTC
NA | NA | TRBJ2-3 | TRBV7-2 | CASSYNSDTQYF | TGTGCCAGCAGCTACAACTCAGATACGCAGTATTTT
NA | NA | TRBJ2-5 | TRBV21-1 | CAGTTTGTSQETQYF | TGTGCCGGCACCACGACCGGGACTTCACAAGAGACCCAGTACTTC
NA | NA | TRBJ2-4 | TRBV12-3/TRBV12-4 | CASSLGRGSAKNIQYF | TGTGCCAGCAGTTTAGGCAGGGGATCAGCCAAAAACATTCAGTACTTC
NA | few | TRBJ2-7 | TRBV13 | CASSSRKGLTYEQYF | TGTGCCAGCAGCTCCCGGAAGGGACTTACCTACGAGCAGTACTTC
NA | NA | TRBJ2-7 | TRBV7-7 | CASSLTRDISSYEQYF | TGTGCTAGCAGCTTAACCCGGGACATCAGCTCCTACGAGCAGTACTTC
NA | NA | TRBJ1-1 | TRBV28 | CASSPFRRMNTEAFF | TGTGCCAGCAGCCCTTTTCGGAGGATGAACACTGAAGCTTTCTTT
NA | NA | TRBJ1-6 | TRBV6-1 | CASSVPPGIGSPLHF | TGTGCCAGCAGTGTTCCGCCAGGGATTGGTTCACCCCTCCACTTT
TRBD2 | NA | TRBJ2-7 | TRBV12-3/TRBV12-4 | CASRSSGGASEQYF | TGTGCCAGCAGATCTAGCGGGGGGGCCAGCGAGCAGTACTTC
TRBD2 | once | TRBJ2-3 | TRBV20-1 | CSAIISAGVGDTQYF | TGCAGTGCTATTATCTCGGCGGGGGTCGGGGATACGCAGTATTTT
NA | NA | TRBJ1-6 | TRBV5-1 | CASSPDRDNSPLHF | TGCGCCAGCAGCCCTGACAGAGATAATTCACCCCTCCACTTT
NA | NA | TRBJ2-1 | TRBV9 | CASSAQLLESHTYNEQFF | TGTGCCAGCAGCGCGCAACTATTGGAATCACACACCTACAATGAGCAGTTCTTC
NA | NA | TRBJ2-3 | TRBV29-1 | CSVQPAGWADTQYF | TGCAGCGTCCAACCTGCGGGGTGGGCAGATACGCAGTATTTT
TRBD2 | NA | TRBJ2-1 | TRBV9 | CASSVLAGSYNEQFF | TGTGCCAGCAGCGTACTAGCGGGATCTTACAATGAGCAGTTCTTC
NA | NA | TRBJ1-2 | TRBV6-5 | CASSYARTDYGYTF | TGTGCCAGCAGTTATGCGCGGACGGACTATGGCTACACCTTC
NA | NA | TRBJ2-5 | TRBV5-5 | CASSLGRSGPRRETQYF | TGTGCCAGCAGCTTGGGGCGGTCGGGGCCCAGACGCGAGACCCAGTACTTC
NA | NA | TRBJ2-1 | TRBV11-1 | CASSWAGRMGNEQFF | TGTGCCAGCAGCTGGGCAGGCCGAATGGGGAATGAGCAGTTCTTC
TRBD1 | few | TRBJ2-7 | TRBV7-2 | CASSLARDSFYEQYF | TGTGCCAGCAGCTTAGCCCGGGACAGTTTCTACGAGCAGTACTTC
NA | NA | TRBJ1-2 | TRBV20-1 | CSARDLGPGEGYGYSF | TGCAGTGCTAGAGATCTGGGACCAGGGGAAGGCTATGGCTACAGCTTC
NA | NA | TRBJ1-2 | TRBV5-1 | CASSLEYSNYGYTF | TGCGCCAGCAGCTTGGAATACTCTAACTATGGCTACACCTTC
TRBD1 | NA | TRBJ2-7 | TRBV6-6 | CASMTQGSEQYF | TGTGCCAGCATGACACAGGGGTCCGAGCAGTACTTC
NA | NA | TRBJ2-5 | TRBV20-1 | CSQGLEETQYF | TGCAGCCAGGGCCTTGAAGAGACCCAGTACTTC
NA | few | TRBJ1-2 | TRBV12-3/TRBV12-4 | CASSPRGRGGYTF | TGTGCCAGCAGTCCTAGGGGACGTGGGGGCTACACCTTC
TRBD2 | NA | TRBJ2-3 | TRBV5-1 | CASSHQAGGLGDTQYF | TGCGCCAGCAGCCACCAAGCGGGGGGGCTAGGAGATACGCAGTATTTT
TRBD1 | NA | TRBJ2-7 | TRBV4-1 | CASSQMGQISYEQYF | TGCGCCAGCAGCCAGATGGGACAGATTTCCTACGAGCAGTACTTC
NA | few | TRBJ1-2 | TRBV27 | CASSPSAGLPKGYTF | TGTGCCAGCAGTCCTTCCGCGGGACTCCCGAAGGGCTACACCTTC
NA | few | TRBJ2-1 | TRBV20-1 | CSANRADNEQFF | TGCAGTGCAAACCGGGCCGACAATGAGCAGTTCTTC
TRBD1 | NA | TRBJ1-5 | TRBV12-3/TRBV12-4 | CASSLTGRYQPQHF | TGTGCCAGCAGTTTGACAGGGCGTTATCAGCCCCAGCATTTT
NA | NA | TRBJ2-7 | TRBV20-1 | CSAKPPWTASYEQYF | TGCAGTGCTAAACCCCCCTGGACAGCGTCCTACGAGCAGTACTTC
NA | few | TRBJ2-7 | TRBV12-3/TRBV12-4 | CASSLFDEFYEQYF | TGTGCCAGCAGTTTATTTGATGAGTTCTACGAGCAGTACTTC
TRBD1 | NA | TRBJ1-2 | TRBV29-1 | CSVKQGAQGYTF | TGCAGCGTCAAACAGGGGGCGCAGGGCTACACCTTC
TRBD2 | NA | TRBJ2-1 | TRBV5-5 | CASTMGLAGGNEQFF | TGTGCCAGCACAATGGGGCTAGCGGGAGGCAATGAGCAGTTCTTC
NA | NA | TRBJ1-4 | TRBV11-2 | CASSHGDVTNEKLFF | TGTGCCAGCAGCCACGGGGACGTCACTAATGAAAAACTGTTTTTT
NA | NA | TRBJ2-1 | TRBV6-5 | CASNRDSSSYNEQFF | TGTGCCAGCAACCGGGACTCCAGCTCCTACAATGAGCAGTTCTTC
NA | NA | TRBJ2-3 | TRBV29-1 | CSVRTDTQYF | TGCAGCGTCCGGACAGATACGCAGTATTTT
NA | NA | TRBJ1-6 | TRBV27 | CASSSTDVNSPLHF | TGTGCCAGCAGTTCGACGGATGTTAATTCACCCCTCCACTTT
NA | few | TRBJ2-7 | TRBV6-6 | CASSRGDEQYF | TGTGCCAGCAGCAGGGGGGACGAGCAGTACTTC
NA | NA | TRBJ1-1 | TRBV6-6 | CASSYVSTRAPAFF | TGTGCCAGCAGTTACGTGTCGACTAGGGCGCCGGCTTTCTTT
NA | NA | TRBJ1-6 | TRBV10-3 | CAISELGQGGSPLHF | TGTGCCATCAGTGAACTAGGCCAGGGTGGCTCACCCCTCCACTTT
NA | few | TRBJ2-1 | TRBV20-1 | CSASRLVWNEQFF | TGCAGTGCTAGCCGGCTAGTTTGGAATGAGCAGTTCTTC